The 21 T cell receptor beta chains listed next were all sequenced from one sample in a study of T cell responses to AZD1222 COVID-19 vaccine. The repertoire was sequenced with immunoSEQ multiplex PCR; TCRdb's copy has only in-frame clones and lacks some. The sample has 150,000 to 200,000 clones; more than 80% are singletons. The sample was peripheral blood, taken on day 0 of AZD1222 vaccination. The receptors were sampled from an adult in good health.

The chain employs TRBV3-1 (or the pseudogene TRBV3-2) and TRBJ2-5, with 7 bases aligning to TRBD1. This CDR3 comprises 18 residues. Germline assignment: CDR1 LGHDT and CDR2 YNNKEL (reference sequence). Trimming removed 1 base from V and 3 bases from J; junction bases left unmatched: 14. The CDR3 sequence: CASSQANPGQDIKETQYF. For the CDR3, the DNA is TGTGCCAGCAGCCAAGCCAATCCCGGACAGGACATCAAAGAGACCCAGTACTTC.

This clone was seen more than once but under ten times. The V call is TRBV4-3, the J call TRBJ1-1; perhaps TRBD1 as D (6 bases). Germline CDR1 is LGHNA and CDR2 is YSLEER. With 0 bases removed from V and 5 bases from J, the gap between germline ends came to 10 bases. The CDR3 length is 14 residues. CDR3 DNA: TGCGCCAGCAGCCAAGAAAATACAGGGACTGAAGCTTTCTTT. Its translation: CASSQENTGTEAFF.

The chain has TRBV19 and TRBJ2-2, with a weak D call TRBD2 (5 bases). The V gene's germline CDR1 is LNHDA and CDR2 SQIVND (reference sequence). The CDR3 extends over 15 amino acids. Trimming stripped 0 bases from V and 4 bases from J, with 9 bases between. CDR3 region: CASSIEGLTTGELFF. Written as DNA, the CDR3 is TGTGCCAGTAGTATAGAAGGACTGACCACCGGGGAGCTGTTTTTT.

The CDR3 loop reads CASSHSGNTIYF. The CDR3 coding sequence is TGTGCCAGCAGCCACTCTGGAAACACCATATATTTT. The rearrangement links TRBV3-1 (or the pseudogene TRBV3-2) to TRBJ1-3; D uncertain. The CDR3 length is 12 residues. CDR1 and CDR2 from the germline V gene are LGHDT and YNNKEL (reference sequence). With 3 bases removed from V and 0 bases from J, the gap between germline ends came to 0 bases.

The chain couples TRBV29-1 to TRBJ2-4; D tentatively fits TRBD1 or TRBD2 (5 bases each). There are 17 residues in the CDR3. V was trimmed by 4 bases and J by 7 bases, leaving 26 bases between them. From germline, CDR1 is SQVTM and CDR2 ANQGSEA. Here the CDR3 reads CSVGGELGRLEGNIQYF. CDR3 in DNA: TGCAGCGTTGGAGGCGAATTGGGACGGCTGGAAGGGAACATTCAGTACTTC.

The rearrangement links TRBV7-6 to TRBJ2-1, with 10 bases lining up with TRBD2. CDR3 length: 18 residues. Germline V gene data show CDR1 as SGHVS and CDR2 as FNYEAQ. Trimming at V came to 1 base and at J to 10 bases, leaving 16 bases not matched to a gene. The CDR3 nucleotides are TGTGCCAGCAGCTTAGAGGCCCTTTTAGCGGGGGGTGGTCTCGAGCAGTTCTTC. It translates to CASSLEALLAGGGLEQFF.

This chain links TRBV5-1 with TRBJ2-2; the match to TRBD2 covers 8 bases. There are 17 residues in the CDR3. The V gene's germline CDR1 is SGHRS and CDR2 YFSETQ. The V segment lost 10 bases and the J segment 1 base; nucleotides outside the gene matches: 15. The CDR3 loop is CAPPCEAGVENTGELFF. CDR3 bases: TGCGCCCCCCCGTGTGAAGCGGGGGTCGAGAACACCGGGGAGCTGTTTTTT.

The chain combines TRBV7-9 with TRBJ2-1; 8 bases fit TRBD2. V was pared by 3 bases and J by 0 bases, with 7 bases of the junction left unmatched. This CDR3 has 17 amino acids. CDR1 is SEHNR, CDR2 FQNEAQ, per germline (reference sequence). The CDR3 is CASSFPERGSSYNEQFF. The CDR3 bases are TGTGCCAGCAGCTTTCCAGAGCGGGGGTCCTCCTACAATGAGCAGTTCTTC.

This clone was found once. CDR3 amino acids: CASSQDRGAARGYTF. Written as DNA, the CDR3 is TGTGCCAGCAGCCAAGATAGAGGGGCTGCCAGAGGCTACACCTTC. The V call is TRBV4-2, the J call TRBJ1-2; D is possibly TRBD1 (5 bases). Trimming removed 0 bases at V and 8 bases at J, with 16 bases between. Per germline, CDR1 LGHNA and CDR2 YNFKEQ. The CDR3 contains 15 residues.

The V gene is TRBV19, the J gene TRBJ1-4; D perhaps matches TRBD1 (6 bases). CDR1 is LNHDA, CDR2 SQIVND, per germline (reference sequence). V was cut by 5 bases and J by 6 bases, with 13 bases left in between. CDR3 length: 14 amino acids. CDR3 nucleotides: TGTGCCAGTAGTTTCAGGGGAGCTGATGAAAAACTGTTTTTT. Translating gives CASSFRGADEKLFF.

This chain joins TRBV30 and TRBJ1-5, with a tentative D call TRBD1 (6 bases). The germline gives CDR1 GTSNPN, CDR2 SVGIG (reference sequence). Trimming took off 6 bases at V and 6 bases at J, with 18 bases between the two ends. The CDR3 sequence is 14 residues long. DNA for the CDR3: TGTGCCTGCACCCGCCCGGGGGCTAGTCAGCCCCAGCATTTT. This encodes CACTRPGASQPQHF.

CDR3 residues: CASSPRPNTEAFF. CDR3 coding DNA: TGTGCCAGCAGCCCTAGACCGAACACTGAAGCTTTCTTT. The gene calls are TRBV9 and TRBJ1-1; D is undetermined. This CDR3 has 13 residues. Germline V lookup: CDR1 SGDLS, CDR2 YYNGEE. V lost 4 bases and J lost 1, with 8 bases in between.

This sequence joins TRBV9 and TRBJ2-5; D may match TRBD1 or TRBD2 (5 bases each). V shed 2 bases and J shed 4 bases, with 9 bases lying between them. The CDR3 covers 13 residues. Germline CDR1 is SGDLS and CDR2 is YYNGEE. The CDR3 is CASSVPGRETQYF. The CDR3 DNA is TGTGCCAGCAGCGTCCCGGGACGAGAGACCCAGTACTTC.

V usage is TRBV4-3 and J usage is TRBJ2-7, with D possibly being TRBD2 (5 bases). Germline V gene data show CDR1 as LGHNA and CDR2 as YSLEER. Trimming took off 0 bases at V and 7 bases at J, with 10 bases between the two ends. This CDR3 region has 13 residues. CDR3 in DNA: TGCGCCAGCAGCCAAGATCGAACGGGAGAGCAGTACTTC. Translated: CASSQDRTGEQYF.

V usage is TRBV20-1 and J usage is TRBJ2-7, with TRBD1 matching 9 bases. CDR3 length: 16 residues. Looked up from germline, CDR1 is DFQATT and CDR2 is SNEGSKA (reference sequence). The V and J ends lost 3 bases and 4 bases, in that order; junction bases with no gene match: 13. This chain's CDR3 is CSASAAGTGNGYEQYF. CDR3 DNA: TGCAGTGCTAGTGCGGCCGGGACAGGGAATGGTTACGAGCAGTACTTC.

This sequence joins TRBV5-5 and TRBJ1-2; possible D gene TRBD1, 6 bases. V lost 6 bases, J lost 8 bases, and 29 bases lay in between. This CDR3 is built from 17 residues. Germline values: CDR1 SGHKS, CDR2 YYEKEE (reference sequence). This CDR3 reads CASTAPGHLGRVGGYTF. The CDR3, as DNA: TGTGCCAGCACCGCGCCGGGACATCTAGGGCGGGTTGGGGGCTACACCTTC.

This clone was recorded only once. This rearrangement joins TRBV21-1 to TRBJ1-5; the table's D call, TRBD1, has no DNA check behind it. TRBV21-1 is given as a pseudogene. This CDR3 contains 17 residues. CDR3 DNA sequence: TGTGCCAGCAGCAAAAATAGTAAGCCAGGATCCAATCAGCCCCAGCATTTT. It encodes CASSKNSKPGSNQPQHF.

The chain combines TRBV4-3 with TRBJ2-1, with 15 bases fitting TRBD2. The CDR3 runs 18 residues. V lost 5 bases, J lost 3 bases, and 8 bases stayed unmatched. Looked up from germline, CDR1 is LGHNA and CDR2 is YSLEER. The CDR3 here is CASSSRTSGRAFYNEQFF. CDR3 nucleotides: TGCGCCAGCAGCTCCCGGACTAGCGGGAGGGCCTTCTACAATGAGCAGTTCTTC.

V gene TRBV24-1 combines with J gene TRBJ2-7; either TRBD1 or TRBD2 may fit D (5 bases each). V was shortened by 2 bases and J by 0 bases, with 7 bases between the two germline ends. The CDR3 runs 14 residues. From germline, CDR1 is KGHDR and CDR2 SFDVKD. The CDR3 DNA reads as TGTGCCACCAGTGATTCGGGGACCTCCTACGAGCAGTACTTC. The encoded protein is CATSDSGTSYEQYF.

This clone was observed a handful of times. This rearrangement joins TRBV15 to TRBJ2-7, with D possibly matching TRBD1 (5 bases). The length of the CDR3 is 15 residues. The V end was cut by 0 bases, the J end by 1 base, with 10 bases between. Per germline, CDR1 LNHNV and CDR2 YYDKDF (reference sequence). CDR3 bases: TGTGCCACCAGCAGAGATCCTGGGGCTTCCTACGAGCAGTACTTC. This sequence encodes CATSRDPGASYEQYF.

This clone has only one observation. The V call is TRBV10-3, the J call TRBJ1-4, with TRBD1 as a possible D gene (6 bases). The CDR3 contains 13 residues. Deletions cut 2 bases from V and 8 bases from J, with 9 bases between. Germline V gives CDR1 ENHRY, CDR2 SYGVKD. Here the CDR3 reads CAISEPGQEKLFF. The CDR3 DNA reads TGTGCCATCAGTGAGCCAGGACAGGAAAAACTGTTTTTT.